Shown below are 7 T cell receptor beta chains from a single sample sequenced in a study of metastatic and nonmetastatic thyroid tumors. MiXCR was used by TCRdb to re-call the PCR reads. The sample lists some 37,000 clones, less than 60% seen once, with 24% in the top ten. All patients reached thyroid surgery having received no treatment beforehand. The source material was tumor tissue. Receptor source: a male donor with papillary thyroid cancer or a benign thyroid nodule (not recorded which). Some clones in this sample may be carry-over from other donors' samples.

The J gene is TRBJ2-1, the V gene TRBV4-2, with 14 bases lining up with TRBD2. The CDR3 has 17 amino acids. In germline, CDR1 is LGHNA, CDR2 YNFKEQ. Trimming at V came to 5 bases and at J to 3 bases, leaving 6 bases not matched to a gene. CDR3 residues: CASSTGTSGSYYNEQFF. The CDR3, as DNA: TGTGCCAGCAGCACGGGGACTAGCGGGAGTTACTACAATGAGCAGTTCTTC.

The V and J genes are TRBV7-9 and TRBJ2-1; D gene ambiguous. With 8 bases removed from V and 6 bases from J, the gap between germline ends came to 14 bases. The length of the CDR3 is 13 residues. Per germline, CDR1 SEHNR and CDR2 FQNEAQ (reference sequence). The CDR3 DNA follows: TGTGCCAGCGTAGAGAGATGGGGCAATGAGCAGTTCTTC. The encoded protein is CASVERWGNEQFF.

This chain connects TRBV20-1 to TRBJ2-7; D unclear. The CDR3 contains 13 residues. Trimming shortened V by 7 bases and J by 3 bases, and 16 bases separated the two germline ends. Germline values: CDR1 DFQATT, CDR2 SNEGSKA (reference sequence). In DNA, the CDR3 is TGCAGTGTTTCGGTCAGTCAGTTCTACGAGCAGTACTTC. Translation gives CSVSVSQFYEQYF.

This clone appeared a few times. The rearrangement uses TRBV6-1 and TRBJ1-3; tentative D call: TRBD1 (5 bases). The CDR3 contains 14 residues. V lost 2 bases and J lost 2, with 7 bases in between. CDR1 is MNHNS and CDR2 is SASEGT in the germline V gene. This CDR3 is CASSETGTGNTIYF. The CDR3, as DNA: TGTGCCAGCAGTGAAACAGGAACTGGAAACACCATATATTTT.

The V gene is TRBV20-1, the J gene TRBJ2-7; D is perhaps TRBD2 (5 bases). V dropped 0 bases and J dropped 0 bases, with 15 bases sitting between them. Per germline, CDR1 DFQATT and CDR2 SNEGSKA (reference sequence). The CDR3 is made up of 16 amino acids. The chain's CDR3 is CSARDNLPSRSYEQYF. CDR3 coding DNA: TGCAGTGCTAGAGATAATCTTCCTAGCCGCTCCTACGAGCAGTACTTC.

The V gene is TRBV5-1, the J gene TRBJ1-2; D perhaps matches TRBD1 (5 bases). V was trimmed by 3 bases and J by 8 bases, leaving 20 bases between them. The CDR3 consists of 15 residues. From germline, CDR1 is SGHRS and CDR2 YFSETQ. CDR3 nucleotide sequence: TGCGCCAGCAGCTCCACAGGCGGTCCCGAGTGGGGCTACACCTTC. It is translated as CASSSTGGPEWGYTF.

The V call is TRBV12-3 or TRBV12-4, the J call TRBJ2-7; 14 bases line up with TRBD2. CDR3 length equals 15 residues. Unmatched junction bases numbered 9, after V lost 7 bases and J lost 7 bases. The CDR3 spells CASTTGTSGRKEQYF. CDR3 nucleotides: TGTGCCAGCACTACCGGGACTAGCGGGAGAAAGGAGCAGTACTTC.